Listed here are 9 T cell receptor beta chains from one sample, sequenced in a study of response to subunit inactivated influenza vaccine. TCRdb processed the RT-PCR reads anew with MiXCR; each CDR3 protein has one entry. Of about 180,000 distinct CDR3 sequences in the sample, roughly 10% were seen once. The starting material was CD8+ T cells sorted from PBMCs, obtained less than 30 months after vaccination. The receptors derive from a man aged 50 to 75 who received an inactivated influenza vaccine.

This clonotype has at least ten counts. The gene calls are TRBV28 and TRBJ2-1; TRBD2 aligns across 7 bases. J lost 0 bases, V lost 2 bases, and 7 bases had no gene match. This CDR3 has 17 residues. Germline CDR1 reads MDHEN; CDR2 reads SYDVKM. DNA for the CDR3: TGTGCCAGCAGTTTAGGTCAGCGCGGGAGCTCCTACAATGAGCAGTTCTTC. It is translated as CASSLGQRGSSYNEQFF.

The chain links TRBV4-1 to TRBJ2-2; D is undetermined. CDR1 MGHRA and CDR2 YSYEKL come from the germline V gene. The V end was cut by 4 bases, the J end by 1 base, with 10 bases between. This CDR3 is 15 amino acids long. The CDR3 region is CASSLHVENTGELFF. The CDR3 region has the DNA TGCGCCAGCAGCCTTCACGTGGAGAACACCGGGGAGCTGTTTTTT.

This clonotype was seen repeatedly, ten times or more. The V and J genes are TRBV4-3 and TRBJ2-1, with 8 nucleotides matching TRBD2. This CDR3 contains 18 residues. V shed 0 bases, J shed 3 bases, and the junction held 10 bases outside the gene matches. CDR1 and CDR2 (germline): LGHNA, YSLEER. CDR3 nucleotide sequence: TGCGCCAGCAGCCAAGATGGCCAAACTAGCGGCCTCTACAATGAGCAGTTCTTC. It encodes CASSQDGQTSGLYNEQFF.

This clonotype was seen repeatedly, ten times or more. DNA of the CDR3: TGTGCCAGCAGTGCCGGGACCCTTAGCACCATATATTTT. Translation: CASSAGTLSTIYF. The chain joins TRBV12-3 or TRBV12-4 to TRBJ1-3; possible D gene TRBD1, 5 bases. V shed 5 bases and J shed 9 bases, with 14 bases lying between them. This CDR3 is 13 amino acids long.

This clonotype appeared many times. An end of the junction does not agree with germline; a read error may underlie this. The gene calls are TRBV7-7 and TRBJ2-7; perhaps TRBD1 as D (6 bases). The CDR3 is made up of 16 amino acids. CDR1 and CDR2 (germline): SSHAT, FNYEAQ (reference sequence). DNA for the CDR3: TGTGCTAGCAGCTTTAGACAGGCAGTTCCTACCTACGAGCAGTACTTC. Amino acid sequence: CASSFRQAVPTYEQYF.

The CDR3 DNA is TGTGCCAGCAGTTACACTACAGGGGACGAGCAGTACTTC. This codes for CASSYTTGDEQYF. The chain uses TRBV6-2 or TRBV6-3 and TRBJ2-7; TRBD1 matches at 7 bases. After removal of 2 bases from V and 5 bases from J, the junction contained 3 bases not matched to a gene. Per the germline V gene, CDR1 is MNHEY and CDR2 is SVGEGT. The CDR3 is 13 residues long.

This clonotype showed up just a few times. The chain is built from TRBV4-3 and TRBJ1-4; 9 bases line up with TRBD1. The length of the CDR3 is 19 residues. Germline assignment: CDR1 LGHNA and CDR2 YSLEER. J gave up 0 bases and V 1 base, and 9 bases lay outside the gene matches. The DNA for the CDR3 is TGCGCCAGCAGCCAAGGGGACAGGGCTCTTCCTGCAACTAATGAAAAACTGTTTTTT. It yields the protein CASSQGDRALPATNEKLFF.

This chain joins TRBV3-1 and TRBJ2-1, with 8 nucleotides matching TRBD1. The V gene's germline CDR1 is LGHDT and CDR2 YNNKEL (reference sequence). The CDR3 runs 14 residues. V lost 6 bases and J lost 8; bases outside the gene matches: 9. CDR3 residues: CASSPWAGGYEQFF. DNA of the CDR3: TGTGCCAGCAGTCCCTGGGCAGGGGGCTATGAGCAGTTCTTC.

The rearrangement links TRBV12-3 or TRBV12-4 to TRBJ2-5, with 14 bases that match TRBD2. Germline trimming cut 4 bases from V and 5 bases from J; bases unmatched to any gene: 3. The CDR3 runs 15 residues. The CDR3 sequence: CASSSGLAGAETQYF. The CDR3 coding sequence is TGTGCCAGCAGTTCGGGACTAGCGGGGGCTGAGACCCAGTACTTC.